These 14 T cell receptor beta chains originate from one sample sequenced in a study of blood T cell repertoires in COVID-19. The protocol was immunoSEQ multiplex PCR, while the TCRdb copy is restricted to in-frame clones and leaves out a portion. In the table there are 90,000 to 100,000 clones, about 85% of which are singletons. Sequenced: peripheral blood. The receptors were gathered from a human donor in a cohort sampled during active COVID-19.

This rearrangement joins TRBV10-3 to TRBJ2-3; 14 nucleotides align to TRBD2. Trimming took 11 bases from V and 13 from J; bases not matched to a gene: 17. The CDR3 is 15 residues long. The germline CDR1 and CDR2 sequences are ENHRY and SYGVKD. CDR3 loop: CASRKPGLAGAEEYF. In nucleotides, the CDR3 is TGTGCCTCGCGGAAACCGGGACTAGCGGGGGCCGAGGAGTATTTT.

This sequence joins TRBV5-6 and TRBJ2-5, with D possibly TRBD2 on 5 matching bases. V gave up 0 bases and J gave up 5 bases, with 20 bases separating them. This CDR3 region has 17 residues. Germline assignment: CDR1 SGHDT and CDR2 YYEEEE. CDR3 DNA: TGTGCCAGCAGCTTGGTCCTGGTTTCGGGGTCGTGGGAGACCCAGTACTTC. Its protein product is CASSLVLVSGSWETQYF.

The chain has TRBV19 and TRBJ1-5; D is possibly TRBD1 (5 bases). The CDR3 contains 15 residues. CDR1 is LNHDA and CDR2 is SQIVND in the germline V gene (reference sequence). V lost 4 bases and J lost 7, with 17 bases in between. The CDR3 DNA reads TGTGCCAGTAGTACCCCGGACACCCGGACGCAGCCCCAGCATTTT. Amino acids: CASSTPDTRTQPQHF.

This clone showed up just once. The gene calls are TRBV28 and TRBJ1-6; perhaps TRBD1 as D (6 bases). Trimming pared 6 bases from V and 10 bases from J, leaving 16 bases between. The CDR3 sequence is 14 residues long. In germline, CDR1 is MDHEN, CDR2 SYDVKM. The DNA of the CDR3 is TGTGCCAGCAGGCTGACAGGTTCTCAATCACCCCTCCACTTT. It codes for CASRLTGSQSPLHF.

The rearrangement uses TRBV3-1 (or the pseudogene TRBV3-2) and TRBJ2-5, with 15 positions matching TRBD2. The J segment lost 4 bases and the V segment lost 4 bases, leaving 16 bases of the junction unmatched. CDR3 size: 20 residues. Germline loops: CDR1 LGHDT, CDR2 YNNKEL (reference sequence). This chain's CDR3 is CASSPTYPGLAGGHPETQYF. CDR3 DNA sequence: TGTGCCAGCAGCCCCACCTATCCGGGACTAGCGGGAGGACATCCAGAGACCCAGTACTTC.

The genes are TRBV5-1 and TRBJ1-1, with 8 bases aligning to TRBD1. This CDR3 comprises 16 residues. Trimming at V came to 2 bases and at J to 1 base, leaving 7 bases not matched to a gene. CDR1 is SGHRS, CDR2 YFSETQ, per germline. CDR3 sequence reads: CASSLRPGTGNTEAFF. CDR3 coding DNA: TGCGCCAGCAGCTTACGTCCCGGGACAGGGAACACTGAAGCTTTCTTT.

This chain connects TRBV6-2 or TRBV6-3 to TRBJ2-1, with 7 nucleotides matching TRBD2. The germline V gene encodes CDR1 MNHEY and CDR2 SVGEGT. There are 18 residues in the CDR3. The J segment lost 0 bases and the V segment lost 0 bases, leaving 8 bases of the junction unmatched. This CDR3 is CASSYSVSGTYSYNEQFF. In DNA form, the CDR3 reads TGTGCCAGCAGTTACTCGGTCAGCGGGACTTACTCCTACAATGAGCAGTTCTTC.

The chain carries TRBV19 and TRBJ1-2; 7 bases fit TRBD1. Germline-derived CDR1 and CDR2 are LNHDA and SQIVND (reference sequence). J was trimmed by 8 bases and V by 4 bases; bases with no gene match: 13. CDR3 length: 15 residues. The CDR3 coding sequence is TGTGCCAGTAGTACGACCAGACAGGGCCGAGGCGGCTACACCTTC. Protein sequence: CASSTTRQGRGGYTF.

The chain links TRBV24-1 to TRBJ2-7; tentative D call: TRBD1 (5 bases). CDR1 and CDR2 (germline): KGHDR, SFDVKD. The CDR3 spans 14 residues. The germline V and J ends were trimmed by 3 bases and 4 bases, with 12 bases remaining between them. The CDR3 spells CATSDRAGIYEQYF. The CDR3 DNA follows: TGTGCCACCAGTGATCGGGCAGGGATTTACGAGCAGTACTTC.

The genes are TRBV7-2 and TRBJ2-7, with 7 bases fitting TRBD2. V trimming: 1 base; J trimming: 5 bases; junction bases outside the gene matches: 5. Germline CDR1 reads SGHTA; CDR2 reads FQGNSA. There are 14 residues in the CDR3. The CDR3 DNA reads TGTGCCAGCAGCTTAGATCGGGGGAGGGACGAGCAGTACTTC. This encodes CASSLDRGRDEQYF.

The chain combines TRBV2 with TRBJ2-2; 10 nucleotides match TRBD1. CDR1 SNHLY and CDR2 FYNNEI come from the germline V gene. V shed 4 bases, J shed 7 bases, and the junction held 9 bases outside the gene matches. The CDR3 is made up of 16 amino acids. The CDR3 sequence: CASSGSGTGVGGELFF. CDR3 DNA sequence: TGTGCCAGCAGTGGATCTGGGACAGGGGTTGGCGGGGAGCTGTTTTTT.

The V and J genes are TRBV2 and TRBJ1-1; D gene unclear. V lost 11 bases and J 1 base, leaving 8 bases between the germline ends. This CDR3 has 11 residues. Germline V gives CDR1 SNHLY, CDR2 FYNNEI. The CDR3 coding sequence is TGTGCCGGGAGTCGGAACACTGAAGCTTTCTTT. This codes for CAGSRNTEAFF.

V gene TRBV7-9 combines with J gene TRBJ1-4, with D tentatively TRBD1 (5 bases). Germline CDR1 reads SEHNR; CDR2 reads FQNEAQ (reference sequence). V was pared by 2 bases and J by 7 bases, with 14 bases between. The CDR3 is made up of 15 amino acids. The CDR3 sequence: CASSLRSREGEKLFF. Here the CDR3 DNA reads TGTGCCAGCAGCTTAAGGTCCAGGGAGGGTGAAAAACTGTTTTTT.

The rearrangement uses TRBV5-5 and TRBJ2-7; the match to TRBD2 covers 8 bases. Germline V gene lookup returns CDR1 SGHKS and CDR2 YYEKEE (reference sequence). CDR3 size: 15 residues. The V and J ends lost 0 bases and 4 bases, in that order; junction bases with no gene match: 6. The CDR3 region is CASSLEVGRAYEQYF. DNA for the CDR3: TGTGCCAGCAGCTTGGAGGTCGGGAGGGCTTACGAGCAGTACTTC.